This T cell receptor (beta chain) appears in the sequencing data of a study of T cell responses to AZD1222 COVID-19 vaccine. TCRdb's table, derived via immunoSEQ multiplex PCR, lists solely in-frame clones and lacks some. The table has about 42,000 clones, about 91% seen once; the top ten hold around 25%. The CDR3 runs to 19 residues. Trimming at V came to 0 bases and at J to 1 base, leaving 10 bases not matched to a gene. Germline CDR1 LGHDT, CDR2 YNNKEL (reference sequence). The source was peripheral blood, collected 28 days after the second AZD1222 dose. The receptor was derived from an adult who received the AZD1222 COVID-19 vaccine. This chain connects TRBV3-1 (or the pseudogene TRBV3-2) to TRBJ1-4, with TRBD1 matching over 8 bases. CDR3 in amino acids: CASSQDGRTGMGTNEKLFF. In DNA form, the CDR3 reads TGTGCCAGCAGCCAAGATGGGCGGACAGGGATGGGAACTAATGAAAAACTGTTTTTT.